This paragraph reports one T cell receptor beta chain. What it binds is unknown. Unique molecular identifiers featured in each of the TCR beta cDNA libraries. TCRdb itself ran the PCR reads through MiXCR, one entry per CDR3 protein. The data hold 350,000 to 500,000 distinct CDR3 sequences, with approximately 38% observed a single time. The sample originates from a study of post-analysis software for immune sequencing data. Findings and caveats of the study: Compared with controls, patients showed significantly lower normalized Chao1 diversity. About five TRBV segments, including TRBV5-6, TRBV5-1 and TRBV20-1, were more frequent in patients than controls.

The ends were cut back, 1 base at V and 5 bases at J, with 11 bases in the middle. From germline, CDR1 is LNHNV and CDR2 YYDKDF (reference sequence). The length of the CDR3 is 14 residues. Source material: blood. This chain links TRBV15 with TRBJ2-5; D could derive from TRBD1 or TRBD2 (5 bases each). This TCR came from a girl between 2 and 10 years old with multiple sclerosis. The CDR3 DNA reads as TGTGCCACCAGCAGAGTGGGGGTACCCGAGACCCAGTACTTC. It translates to CATSRVGVPETQYF.